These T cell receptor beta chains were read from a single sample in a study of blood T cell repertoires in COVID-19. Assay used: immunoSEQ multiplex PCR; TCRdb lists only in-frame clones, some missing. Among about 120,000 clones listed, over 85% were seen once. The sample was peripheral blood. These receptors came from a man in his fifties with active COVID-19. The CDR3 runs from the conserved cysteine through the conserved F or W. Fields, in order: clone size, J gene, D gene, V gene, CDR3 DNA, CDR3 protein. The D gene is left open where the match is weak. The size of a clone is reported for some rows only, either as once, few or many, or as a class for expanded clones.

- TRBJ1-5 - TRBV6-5 TGTGCCAGCAACCTTCGGGGAACCAATCAGCCCCAGCATTTT CASNLRGTNQPQHF
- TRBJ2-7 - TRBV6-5 TGTGCCAGCAGAAAACAGGGTAACGAGCAGTACTTC CASRKQGNEQYF
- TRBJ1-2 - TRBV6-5 TGTGCCATCTTCAACCAGGGTTCGGGTGGCTACACCTTC CAIFNQGSGGYTF
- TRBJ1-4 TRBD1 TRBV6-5 TGTGCCAGCGGAGGACAGGGGACTAATGAAAAACTGTTTTTT CASGGQGTNEKLFF
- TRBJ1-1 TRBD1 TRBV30 TGTGCCTGGAGTAGGACAGGGAACACTGAAGCTTTCTTT CAWSRTGNTEAFF
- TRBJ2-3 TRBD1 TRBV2 TGTGCCAGCACCAAGGGACAGAGCTTGGGCACAGATACGCAGTATTTT CASTKGQSLGTDTQYF
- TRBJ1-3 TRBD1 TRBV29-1 TGCAGCGTTTCGGACAGGGCCGGAAACACCATATATTTT CSVSDRAGNTIYF
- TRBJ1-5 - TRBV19 TGTGCCAGTAGACCCGAGGGGAGGGATCAGCCCCAGCATTTT CASRPEGRDQPQHF
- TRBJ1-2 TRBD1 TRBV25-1 TGTGCCAGCAGTGACCACAGGGGGCTGGGCTACACCTTC CASSDHRGLGYTF
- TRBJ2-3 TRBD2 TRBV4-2 TGTGCCAGCAGCCAAGGACTAGCGGGACGTAGCACAGATACGCAGTATTTT CASSQGLAGRSTDTQYF
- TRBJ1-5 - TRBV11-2 TGTGCCAGCAGCTTAGTGGGCGGAGGTGGTCAGCCCCAGCATTTT CASSLVGGGGQPQHF
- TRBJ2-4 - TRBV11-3 TGTGCCAGCAGCTTAGACCTCGATGCTCTGTCAGGGGGGTCAAGCATTCAGTACTTC CASSLDLDALSGGSSIQYF
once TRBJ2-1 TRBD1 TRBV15 TGTGCCACCAGCAGCGGACGGGACAGGGTGTACAATGAGCAGTTCTTC CATSSGRDRVYNEQFF
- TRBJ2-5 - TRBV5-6 TGTGCCAGCAGCTTGGTAACAGGCGAAAAAGAGACCCAGTACTTC CASSLVTGEKETQYF
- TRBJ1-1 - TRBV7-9 TGTGCCAGCAGCCAACCGGGGAGGACTGAAGCTTTCTTT CASSQPGRTEAFF
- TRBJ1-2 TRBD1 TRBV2 TGTGCCAGCAGGCGGACAGGGAACTATGGCTACATCTTC CASRRTGNYGYIF
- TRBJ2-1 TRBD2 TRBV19 TGTGCCAGTAGTGTAAGGCAGGACCTAGCGGGGCAAAATGAGCAGTTCTTC CASSVRQDLAGQNEQFF
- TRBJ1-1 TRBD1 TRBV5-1 TGCGCCAGCCGGACAGGGAGCGGAAGGGGGAACACTGAAGCTTTCTTT CASRTGSGRGNTEAFF
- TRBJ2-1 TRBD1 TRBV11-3 TGTGCCAGCAGCTTACGGGACAGGGCCTACAATGAGCAGTTCTTC CASSLRDRAYNEQFF
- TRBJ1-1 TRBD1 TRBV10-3 TGTGCCATCAGTGAGTTGGCAGGGGGCACTGAAGCTTTCTTT CAISELAGGTEAFF
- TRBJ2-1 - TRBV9 TGTGCCAGCAGCGTAGTCGGCGGCCCGGACAATGAGCAGTTCTTC CASSVVGGPDNEQFF
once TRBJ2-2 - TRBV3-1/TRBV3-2 TGTGCCAGCAGCCAAGAGATCCAGCGGCGGAACACCGGGGAGCTGTTTTTT CASSQEIQRRNTGELFF
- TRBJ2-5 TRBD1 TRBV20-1 TGCAGTGCTAGTTGGAGGACAGGGGGGACGGAGACCCAGTACTTC CSASWRTGGTETQYF
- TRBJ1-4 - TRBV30 TGTGCCTGGAGTGTACCGGGGGGAGACGAAAAACTGTTTTTT CAWSVPGGDEKLFF
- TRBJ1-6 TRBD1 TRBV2 TGTGCCAGCAGTGGGGGACAGAAGAATTCACCCCTCCACTTT CASSGGQKNSPLHF
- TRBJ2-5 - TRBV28 TGTGCCAGCAGTTTAGCAGCGTACCAAGAGACCCAGTACTTC CASSLAAYQETQYF
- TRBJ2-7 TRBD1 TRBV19 TGTGCCAGTAGTACCGGGACAGGGGGCCGTTACGAGCAGTACTTC CASSTGTGGRYEQYF
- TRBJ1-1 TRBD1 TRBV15 TGTGCCACCAGCCCACAAGGGACAGGGACTGAAGCTTTCTTT CATSPQGTGTEAFF
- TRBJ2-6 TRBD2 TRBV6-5 TGTGCCAGCAGTTACTCCGGGGGGTCTGGGGCCAACGTCCTGACTTTC CASSYSGGSGANVLTF
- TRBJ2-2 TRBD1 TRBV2 TGTGCCAGCAAGGGCCAGGGGGCGACCGGGGAGCTGTTTTTT CASKGQGATGELFF
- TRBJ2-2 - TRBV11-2 TGTGCCAGCAGCCTTCTAGCGAGGAACACCGGGGAGCTGTTTTTT CASSLLARNTGELFF
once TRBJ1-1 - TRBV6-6 TGTGCCAGCAGAGGGACACAGAACACTGAAGCTTTCTTT CASRGTQNTEAFF
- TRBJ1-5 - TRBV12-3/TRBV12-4 TGTGCCAGCAGTCGGATTCGAGGTCAGCCCCAGCATTTT CASSRIRGQPQHF
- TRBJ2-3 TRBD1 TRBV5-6 TGTGCCAGCAGCCGGGACAGGGGGCGAGATACGCAGTATTTT CASSRDRGRDTQYF
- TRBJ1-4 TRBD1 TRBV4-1 TGCGCCAGCAGCCGACAGGGGGCTTATGAAAAACTGTTTTTT CASSRQGAYEKLFF
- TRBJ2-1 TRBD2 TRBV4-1 TGCGCCAGCAGCCAACGTGTGGGGGGGTACAATGAGCAGTTCTTC CASSQRVGGYNEQFF
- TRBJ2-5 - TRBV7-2 TGTGCCAGCAGCTCCGACTGGGGCGAGACCCAGTACTTC CASSSDWGETQYF
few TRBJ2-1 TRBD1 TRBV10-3 TGTGCCATCAGTGAGTCCGGGACAGGGATGAATGAGCAGTTCTTC CAISESGTGMNEQFF
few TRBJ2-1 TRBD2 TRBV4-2 TGTGCCAGCAGCCAAGGGACTAGCGGTAGCTCCTACAATGAGCAGTTCTTC CASSQGTSGSSYNEQFF
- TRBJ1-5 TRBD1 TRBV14 TGTGCCAGCAGCCCCCAGGGGGGGCCCCAGCATTTT CASSPQGGPQHF
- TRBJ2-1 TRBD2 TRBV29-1 TGCAGCGTTGAAGGGACTAGCGGGAGTATTATAAATGAGCAGTTCTTC CSVEGTSGSIINEQFF